This T cell receptor beta chain was documented in a study of vaccination and CD4 T cells after COVID-19. Details on this clonotype: The antigen remains undetermined.

Described treatment: approximately nine-day PBMC culture with coronavirus spike peptide pools or control peptides (ViraFEST assay). This CDR3 is built from 13 residues. CDR1 is SGHTA and CDR2 is FQGNSA in the germline V gene. J lost 3 bases, V lost 4 bases, and 3 bases had no gene match. The Oncomine TCR Beta short-read assay was applied to DNA of cultured CD4+ T cells. TCRdb analysed the PCR reads with MiXCR anew, one entry per CDR3 protein. The sample consists of 12,000 to 15,000 distinct CDR3 sequences, 25% to 35% of them appearing once. This sequence joins TRBV7-2 and TRBJ2-7; 7 positions match TRBD1. The TCR originated in a human donor with COVID-19. Sample: cultured CD4+ T cells from blood. The CDR3 sequence: CASSWGQHYEQYF. CDR3 sequence (DNA): TGTGCCAGCAGCTGGGGACAGCACTACGAGCAGTACTTC.